Below, 22 T cell receptor beta chains from the same sample are listed, as sequenced in a study of blood T cell repertoires in COVID-19 (dated by TCRdb to about 2020). The library was made by the immunoSEQ multiplex PCR assay. As stored in TCRdb, this immuneACCESS dataset retains in-frame rearrangements with V and J assigned. A fraction of the clones does not appear; measured against another copy, unresolved V genes explain less than half of the discrepancy, and the remainder lacks a known reason. The sample has about 180,000 clones on record, 90% of them singletons. The ten top clones hold approximately 0.48% of the sample. The sample taken for sequencing was peripheral blood. The receptors originated from a man in his forties or fifties with acute or convalescent COVID-19.

The chain joins TRBV21-1 to TRBJ1-1. TRBV21-1 is noted as a pseudogene. The CDR3 has 16 amino acids. The CDR3 region is CASSKVETVLSTEAFF. In DNA, the CDR3 is TGTGCCAGCAGCAAAGTTGAAACGGTTCTGAGCACTGAAGCTTTCTTT.

The chain has TRBV5-8 and TRBJ2-7; 13 nucleotides align to TRBD2. V was pared by 4 bases and J by 5 bases, with 6 bases of the junction left unmatched. In germline, CDR1 is SGHTS, CDR2 YDEGEE. The CDR3 length is 15 residues. In nucleotides, the CDR3 is TGTGCCAGCAGCCTGGGACTAGCGGGGCCCCACGAGCAGTACGTC. The encoded protein is CASSLGLAGPHEQYV.

This chain connects TRBV10-3 to TRBJ2-1; TRBD2 might be the D (6 bases). CDR3 length: 17 amino acids. V was pared by 6 bases and J by 5 bases, with 23 bases between. CDR1 and CDR2 (germline): ENHRY, SYGVKD. This chain's CDR3 is CAIRPARIQRVHNEQFF. CDR3 sequence (DNA): TGTGCCATCAGGCCCGCCCGGATCCAGCGGGTACACAATGAGCAGTTCTTC.

On this clone itself: Germline and junction disagree at one end, which may indicate a read error. The rearrangement links TRBV19 to TRBJ2-2, with 8 bases fitting TRBD1. Germline loops: CDR1 LNHDA, CDR2 SQIVND (reference sequence). This CDR3 is built from 15 residues. The CDR3 coding sequence is TGTGCCAGTAGCATAGGGACAGGCGGAGGAGGGGAGCTGTTTTTT. As protein: CASSIGTGGGGELFF.

The V call is TRBV5-5, the J call TRBJ2-2; perhaps TRBD2 as D (6 bases). V was cut by 0 bases and J by 2 bases, with 23 bases left in between. The CDR3 has 20 amino acids. The germline gives CDR1 SGHKS, CDR2 YYEKEE (reference sequence). The CDR3 DNA reads TGTGCCAGCAGCTTGGAGGCCAGTTTCTCGGGGAGGATCAACACCGGGGAGCTGTTTTTT. It encodes CASSLEASFSGRINTGELFF. Complete variable domain (other parts from reference TRBV5-5 and TRBJ2-2): DAGVTQSPTHLIKTRGQQVTLRCSPISGHKSVSWYQQVLGQGPQFIFQYYEKEERGRGNFPDRFSARQFPNYSSELNVNALLLGDSALYLCASSLEASFSGRINTGELFFGEGSRLTVL.

The V and J genes are TRBV6-2 or TRBV6-3 and TRBJ1-1; D perhaps matches TRBD1 (5 bases). Trimming removed 0 bases at V and 3 bases at J, with 11 bases between. This CDR3 contains 15 residues. Per germline, CDR1 MNHEY and CDR2 SVGEGT. The CDR3 DNA sequence: TGTGCCAGCAGTTACTCATACCCAGGGTACACTGAAGCTTTCTTT. Protein: CASSYSYPGYTEAFF.

The DNA for the CDR3 is TGCAGTGCTAGTCACAGGGCCTACGAGCAGTACGTC. It codes for CSASHRAYEQYV. The V gene is TRBV20-1, the J gene TRBJ2-7, with a tentative D call TRBD1 (6 bases). V lost 3 bases, J lost 2 bases, and 8 bases lay in between. CDR1 is DFQATT, CDR2 SNEGSKA, per germline (reference sequence). The CDR3 sequence is 12 residues long.

A single count supports this clone. V gene TRBV3-1 (or the pseudogene TRBV3-2) combines with J gene TRBJ2-1; D possibly corresponds to TRBD2 (6 bases). Germline CDR1 is LGHDT and CDR2 is YNNKEL (reference sequence). Trimming stripped 4 bases from V and 3 bases from J, with 16 bases between. CDR3 length: 16 amino acids. CDR3 in amino acids: CASSPLGGYGYNEQFF. DNA for the CDR3: TGTGCCAGCAGCCCCCTTGGGGGGTATGGCTACAATGAGCAGTTCTTC.

The genes are TRBV3-1 (or the pseudogene TRBV3-2) and TRBJ2-2; D is possibly TRBD2 (5 bases). The germline CDR1 and CDR2 sequences are LGHDT and YNNKEL (reference sequence). V lost 4 bases and J 0 bases, leaving 9 bases between the germline ends. This CDR3 spans 15 amino acids. Here the CDR3 reads CASSRRGTNTGELFF. The CDR3 coding sequence is TGTGCCAGCAGCCGACGAGGGACGAACACCGGGGAGCTGTTTTTT.

DNA of the CDR3: TGTGCCAGCAGTTTAAACGGACAGAGCACCTTAAGCCCACCAATCTATAATTCACCCCTCCACTTT. Residues: CASSLNGQSTLSPPIYNSPLHF. This chain connects TRBV27 to TRBJ1-6; possible D gene TRBD1, 6 bases. Germline loops: CDR1 MNHEY, CDR2 SMNVEV (reference sequence). This CDR3 has 22 amino acids. Trimming removed 2 bases from V and 3 bases from J, with 29 bases in between.

This chain links TRBV23-1 with TRBJ2-1; 11 nucleotides agree with TRBD2. TRBV23-1 is noted as an ORF with a role that remains uncertain. The V segment lost 5 bases and the J segment 0 bases; nucleotides outside the gene matches: 18. The CDR3 is made up of 21 amino acids. In DNA, the CDR3 is TGCGCCAGCAGTGGACCGATGGGGTATCTAGCGGGAGGATGCTCCTACAATGAGCAGTTCTTC. Its protein is CASSGPMGYLAGGCSYNEQFF.

The chain carries TRBV10-3 and TRBJ2-4; D not resolved. Germline loops: CDR1 ENHRY, CDR2 SYGVKD. There are 15 residues in the CDR3. Trimming left V 5 bases short and J 0 bases short, with 11 bases between. This CDR3 reads CAISSGDVAKNIQYF. The CDR3 DNA reads as TGTGCCATCAGTTCAGGCGACGTAGCCAAAAACATTCAGTACTTC.

This chain joins TRBV7-6 and TRBJ2-2; weak D call: TRBD1 (5 bases). Germline loops: CDR1 SGHVS, CDR2 FNYEAQ. The ends were cut back, 6 bases at V and 0 bases at J, with 11 bases in the middle. The CDR3 runs 15 residues. CDR3: CASRVQTANTGELFF. CDR3 DNA: TGTGCCAGCAGAGTCCAGACAGCGAACACCGGGGAGCTGTTTTTT.

V usage is TRBV4-2 and J usage is TRBJ2-2; 10 positions match TRBD2. The V gene's germline CDR1 is LGHNA and CDR2 YNFKEQ. The CDR3 has 17 amino acids. The trim removed 5 bases at V and 2 bases at J, leaving 8 bases unmatched. Written as DNA, the CDR3 is TGTGCCAGCAGCGAGCGTGGACTAGCGGAAAACACCGGGGAGCTGTTTTTT. Encoded protein: CASSERGLAENTGELFF.

The V call is TRBV7-8, the J call TRBJ1-2; maybe TRBD1 (6 bases). V was trimmed by 5 bases and J by 3 bases, leaving 16 bases between them. There are 15 residues in the CDR3. In germline, CDR1 is SGHVS, CDR2 FQNEAQ. The CDR3 nucleotides read TGTGCCAGCAGCCGAGATGGGGGCAGGTACTATGGCTACACCTTC. It codes for CASSRDGGRYYGYTF.

The table lists this clone with a count of one. The V and J genes are TRBV7-9 and TRBJ1-2; 9 nucleotides line up with TRBD1. Trimming took 3 bases from V and 8 from J; bases not matched to a gene: 4. Germline values: CDR1 SEHNR, CDR2 FQNEAQ (reference sequence). The CDR3 covers 13 residues. The CDR3 spells CASSLTGGEGYTF. The CDR3 region has the DNA TGTGCCAGCAGCTTGACAGGGGGTGAGGGCTACACCTTC.

The V call is TRBV6-1, the J call TRBJ2-1; 9 nucleotides match TRBD2. The germline gives CDR1 MNHNS, CDR2 SASEGT. V gave up 10 bases and J gave up 0 bases; unmatched junction bases: 4. The CDR3 contains 14 residues. The CDR3 bases are TGTGCCACCGGTAGCGGGAGCTCCTACAATGAGCAGTTCTTC. This sequence encodes CATGSGSSYNEQFF.

The chain is built from TRBV18 and TRBJ1-1; tentatively, D is TRBD1 (5 bases). The V and J ends lost 1 base and 0 bases respectively, with 9 bases between them. Per germline, CDR1 KGHSH and CDR2 LQKENI. The CDR3 has 15 amino acids. The CDR3, as DNA: TGTGCCAGCTCACCACGGACGGACATGAACACTGAAGCTTTCTTT. Its translation: CASSPRTDMNTEAFF. The whole variable domain, filled in from reference TRBV18 and TRBJ1-1, reads NAGVMQNPRHLVRRRGQEARLRCSPMKGHSHVYWYRQLPEEGLKFMVYLQKENIIDESGMPKERFSAEFPKEGPSILRIQQVVRGDSAAYFCASSPRTDMNTEAFFGQGTRLTVV.

This clone was seen only once. CDR3 DNA: TGTGCCAGCAGTTTATCCAGGGAGAACACCGGGGAGCTGTTTTTT. Its translation: CASSLSRENTGELFF. The chain joins TRBV28 to TRBJ2-2; D may be TRBD1 (5 bases). The CDR3 loop spans 15 amino acids. Germline values: CDR1 MDHEN, CDR2 SYDVKM. V dropped 1 base and J dropped 1 base, with 7 bases sitting between them.

The CDR3 spells CASSLNPAGQNNEKLFF. CDR3 DNA sequence: TGTGCCAGCAGCTTAAATCCCGCGGGACAGAATAATGAAAAACTGTTTTTT. J is TRBJ1-4 and V is TRBV7-6; 7 bases align to TRBD1. In germline, CDR1 is SGHVS, CDR2 FNYEAQ. With V trimmed by 2 bases and J by 4 bases, 10 bases remained unmatched. This CDR3 is 17 amino acids long.

The chain uses TRBV28 and TRBJ1-3; D gene ambiguous. Germline assignment: CDR1 MDHEN and CDR2 SYDVKM. V lost 7 bases to trimming and J lost 4 bases, with 11 bases between them. This CDR3 is 13 amino acids long. The CDR3 protein is CASTPSRGNTIYF. CDR3 bases: TGTGCCAGCACACCTTCGCGAGGAAACACCATATATTTT.

This clone was recorded only once. The chain carries TRBV7-2 and TRBJ2-3; possibly TRBD2 for D (5 bases). The V gene lost 1 base and the J gene lost 1 base, with 12 bases spanning the gap. The V gene's germline CDR1 is SGHTA and CDR2 FQGNSA. This CDR3 has 16 amino acids. The CDR3 nucleotides are TGTGCCAGCAGCTTAGTGAGGAGGCCCGGCACAGATACGCAGTATTTT. This encodes CASSLVRRPGTDTQYF.